This T cell receptor beta chain appears in the sequencing data of a study of T cell clonotyping in hematopoietic cell transplantation. This CDR3 has 14 residues. The germline V gene encodes CDR1 SNHLY and CDR2 FYNNEI. The germline V and J ends were trimmed by 0 bases and 2 bases, with 7 bases remaining between them. The repertoire was sequenced with immunoSEQ multiplex PCR; TCRdb's copy has only in-frame clones and lacks some. The sample gives about 15,000 clones, 70% to 75% of which show up once; approximately 10% is in the top ten. Sequenced: peripheral blood mononuclear cells. The TCR was taken from a woman aged 55-69 years in good health. Some clones in this sample may be carry-over from other donors' samples. The chain uses TRBV2 and TRBJ2-5, with D perhaps matching TRBD1 or TRBD2 (5 bases each). CDR3: CASSEAREQETQYF. The CDR3 DNA reads TGTGCCAGCAGTGAAGCCAGGGAGCAAGAGACCCAGTACTTC. The full variable domain, its missing parts supplied by reference TRBV2 and TRBJ2-5, is EPEVTQTPSHQVTQMGQEVILRCVPISNHLYFYWYRQILGQKVEFLVSFYNNEISEKSEIFDDQFSVERPDGSNFTLKIRSTKLEDSAMYFCASSEAREQETQYFGPGTRLLVL.